This entry features one T cell receptor beta chain sequence. The data are from a study of blood T cell repertoires in COVID-19. Individuals aged about 18 to 95 years were recruited from roughly 23 US areas. Original processing methods: Amplification of reference gene primers was used by the study to estimate nucleated cell counts. Libraries were prepared by immunoSEQ multiplex PCR; TCRdb keeps only in-frame clonotypes and omits some of them. The V and J calls and clone size come from that table; D and trimming were worked out from the DNA. The profile covers 150,000 to 200,000 clones, with 88% appearing a single time and approximately 9% taken by the ten largest. The sequenced sample was PBMCs or T cells enriched from blood (not recorded which). This sequence originates from a woman aged 18-35 years who had recovered from COVID-19.

In nucleotides, the CDR3 is TGTGCCAGCGGCACGACAGGGAGGATTACTGAAGCTTTCTTT. This encodes CASGTTGRITEAFF. J is TRBJ1-1 and V is TRBV6-5; 7 bases agree with TRBD1. Germline CDR1 is MNHEY and CDR2 is SVGAGI. The CDR3 has 14 residues. V lost 8 bases, J lost 5 bases, and 11 bases stayed unmatched.